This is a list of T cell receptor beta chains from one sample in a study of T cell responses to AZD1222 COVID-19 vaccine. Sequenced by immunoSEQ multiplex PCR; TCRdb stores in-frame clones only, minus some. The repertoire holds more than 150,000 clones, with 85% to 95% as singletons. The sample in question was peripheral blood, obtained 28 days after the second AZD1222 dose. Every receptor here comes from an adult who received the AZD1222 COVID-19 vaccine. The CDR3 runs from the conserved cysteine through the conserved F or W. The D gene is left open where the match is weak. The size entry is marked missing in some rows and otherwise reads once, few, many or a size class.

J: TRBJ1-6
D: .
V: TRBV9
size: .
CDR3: CASSALTGILNSPLHF
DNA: TGTGCCAGCAGCGCCCTTACCGGGATTTTGAATTCACCCCTCCACTTT

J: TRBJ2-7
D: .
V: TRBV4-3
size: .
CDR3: CASSQNGMPGGLSDEQYF
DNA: TGCGCCAGCAGCCAAAATGGGATGCCAGGCGGATTGTCCGACGAGCAGTACTTC

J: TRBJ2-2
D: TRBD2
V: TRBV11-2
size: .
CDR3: CASSLILGLAGDNTGELFF
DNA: TGTGCCAGCAGCTTAATATTGGGACTAGCGGGGGACAACACCGGGGAGCTGTTTTTT

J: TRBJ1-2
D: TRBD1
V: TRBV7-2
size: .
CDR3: CASSSQRTGWVDTF
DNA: TGTGCCAGCAGCTCTCAAAGGACAGGGTGGGTTGACACCTTC

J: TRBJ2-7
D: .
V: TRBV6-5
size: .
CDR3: CASSYNGQAYYEQYF
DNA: TGTGCCAGCAGTTACAACGGACAAGCTTACTACGAGCAGTACTTC

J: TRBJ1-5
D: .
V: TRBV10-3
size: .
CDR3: CAISESEGSGQPQHF
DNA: TGTGCCATCAGTGAGTCAGAGGGATCAGGCCAGCCCCAGCATTTT

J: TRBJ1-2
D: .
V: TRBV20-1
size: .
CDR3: CSAQENGYTF
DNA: TGCAGTGCGCAAGAGAATGGCTACACCTTC

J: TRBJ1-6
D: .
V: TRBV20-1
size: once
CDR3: CSARGLTLHF
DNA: TGCAGTGCCAGAGGTCTTACCCTCCACTTT

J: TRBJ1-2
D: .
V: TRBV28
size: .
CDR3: CASSLPGSYGYTF
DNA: TGTGCCAGCAGTTTACCAGGATCCTATGGCTACACCTTC

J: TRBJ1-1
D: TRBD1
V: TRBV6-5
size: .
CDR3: CASTSTGGFEAFF
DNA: TGTGCCAGCACTTCGACAGGGGGGTTTGAAGCTTTCTTT

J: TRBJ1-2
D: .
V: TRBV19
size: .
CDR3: CASSAGIHYGYTF
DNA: TGTGCCAGTAGTGCGGGGATCCACTATGGCTACACCTTC

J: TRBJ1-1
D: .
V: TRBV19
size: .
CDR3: CASSIGVSTEAFF
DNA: TGTGCCAGTAGTATAGGGGTGTCCACTGAAGCTTTCTTT

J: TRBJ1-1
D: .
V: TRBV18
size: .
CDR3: CASSPTGGTEAFF
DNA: TGTGCCAGCTCACCGACGGGTGGCACTGAAGCTTTCTTT

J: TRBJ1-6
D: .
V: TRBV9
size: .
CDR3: CASSVVSRIHNSPLHF
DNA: TGTGCCAGCAGCGTAGTGTCCCGAATCCATAATTCACCCCTCCACTTT

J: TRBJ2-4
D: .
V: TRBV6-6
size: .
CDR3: CASGAKNIQYF
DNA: TGTGCCAGCGGGGCCAAAAACATTCAGTACTTC

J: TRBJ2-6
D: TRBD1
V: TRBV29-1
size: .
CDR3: CSATGTGANVLTF
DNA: TGCAGCGCGACAGGGACAGGGGCCAACGTCCTGACTTTC

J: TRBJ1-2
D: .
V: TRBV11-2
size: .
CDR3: CASSLEGDGYTF
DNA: TGTGCCAGCAGCTTAGAGGGGGATGGCTACACCTTC

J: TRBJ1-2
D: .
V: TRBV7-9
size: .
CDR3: CASIPENANYGYTF
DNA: TGTGCCAGCATCCCAGAGAACGCTAACTATGGCTACACCTTC

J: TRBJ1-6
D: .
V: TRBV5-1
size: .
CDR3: CASSGTTDNSPLHF
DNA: TGCGCCAGCAGCGGAACGACAGATAATTCACCCCTCCACTTT

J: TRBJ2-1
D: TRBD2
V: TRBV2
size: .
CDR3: CASSSSGNGNEQFF
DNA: TGTGCCAGCAGTTCTAGCGGGAATGGCAATGAGCAGTTCTTC

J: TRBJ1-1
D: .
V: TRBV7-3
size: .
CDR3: CASSPGWAGAGEAFF
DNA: TGTGCCAGCAGCCCCGGATGGGCAGGGGCGGGTGAAGCTTTCTTT

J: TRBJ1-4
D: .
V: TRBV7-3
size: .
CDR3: CASSSGRRGEKLFF
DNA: TGTGCCAGCAGCTCAGGGCGGCGGGGTGAAAAACTGTTTTTT

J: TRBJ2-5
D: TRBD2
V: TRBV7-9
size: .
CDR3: CASSLRGLAVQETQYF
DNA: TGTGCCAGCAGCTTACGGGGACTAGCGGTCCAAGAGACCCAGTACTTC

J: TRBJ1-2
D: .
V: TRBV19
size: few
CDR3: CASSISGANYGYTF
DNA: TGTGCCAGTAGTATATCAGGGGCTAACTATGGCTACACCTTC

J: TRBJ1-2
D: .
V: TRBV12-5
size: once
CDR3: CASGSTNYGYTF
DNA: TGTGCTAGCGGGTCGACGAATTATGGCTACACCTTC

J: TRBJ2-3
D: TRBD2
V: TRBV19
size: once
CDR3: CASSSSGGPTDTQYF
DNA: TGTGCCAGTAGTAGTAGCGGGGGGCCCACAGATACGCAGTATTTT

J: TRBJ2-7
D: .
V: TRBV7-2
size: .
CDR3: CASSLVARGEQYF
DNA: TGTGCCAGCAGCTTAGTGGCCCGCGGGGAGCAGTACTTC

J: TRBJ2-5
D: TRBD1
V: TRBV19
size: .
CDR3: CASGQGRELETQYF
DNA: TGTGCCAGTGGACAGGGGCGAGAACTAGAGACCCAGTACTTC

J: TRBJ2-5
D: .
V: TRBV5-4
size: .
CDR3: CASSLEPLGGETQYF
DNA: TGTGCCAGCAGCTTGGAGCCACTGGGTGGAGAGACCCAGTACTTC

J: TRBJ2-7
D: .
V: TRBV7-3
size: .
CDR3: CASSLSGTSYEQYF
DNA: TGTGCCAGCAGCTTAAGCGGGACCTCCTACGAGCAGTACTTC

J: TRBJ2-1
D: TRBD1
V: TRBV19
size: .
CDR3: CASKPGQGRRNEQFF
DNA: TGTGCCAGCAAGCCGGGACAGGGTAGACGCAATGAGCAGTTCTTC

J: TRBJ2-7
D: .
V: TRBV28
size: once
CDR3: CGDTVNTYEQYF
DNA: TGTGGCGATACAGTTAACACCTACGAGCAGTACTTC

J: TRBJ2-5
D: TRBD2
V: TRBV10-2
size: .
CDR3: CASSDPGLQETQYF
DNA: TGCGCCAGCAGTGACCCGGGACTACAAGAGACCCAGTACTTC

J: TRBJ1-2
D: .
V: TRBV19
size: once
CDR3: CASSISSRVGGGYTF
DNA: TGTGCCAGTAGTATCTCCTCCAGGGTCGGTGGTGGCTACACCTTC

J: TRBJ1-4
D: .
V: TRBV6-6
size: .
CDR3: CASSYFGGNEKLFF
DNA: TGTGCCAGCAGTTATTTCGGGGGTAATGAAAAACTGTTTTTT